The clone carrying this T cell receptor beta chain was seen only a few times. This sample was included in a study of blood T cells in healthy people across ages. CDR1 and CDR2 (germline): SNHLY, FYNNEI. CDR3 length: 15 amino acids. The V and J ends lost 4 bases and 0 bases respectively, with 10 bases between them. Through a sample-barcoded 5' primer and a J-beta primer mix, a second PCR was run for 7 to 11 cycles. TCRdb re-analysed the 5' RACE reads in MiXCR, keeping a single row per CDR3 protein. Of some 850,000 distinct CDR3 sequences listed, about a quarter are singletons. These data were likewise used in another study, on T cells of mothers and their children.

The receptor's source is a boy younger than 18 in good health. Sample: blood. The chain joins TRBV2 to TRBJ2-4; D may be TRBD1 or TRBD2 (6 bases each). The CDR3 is CASSGGGGAKNIQYF. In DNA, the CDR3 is TGTGCCAGCAGTGGAGGGGGAGGAGCCAAAAACATTCAGTACTTC.